This TCR beta chain was sequenced in a study of blood T cell repertoires in COVID-19. V lost 1 base and J lost 0, with 16 bases in between. The CDR3 runs to 17 residues. Germline assignment: CDR1 MGHRA and CDR2 YSYEKL. Per the original data handling: Scientists estimated how many nucleated cells there were by amplifying reference gene primers. Measured with immunoSEQ multiplex PCR; TCRdb has only the in-frame clones, and not every one. D and trimming come from the DNA, and the V and J calls and clone size come from that table. The top ten clones hold 10% of a sample with more than 300,000 clones, around 87% of them seen once.

The chain combines TRBV4-1 with TRBJ2-7; maybe TRBD1 (5 bases). This sequence originates from a woman aged 25 to 39 with COVID-19, enrolled during active disease. Sequencing was carried out using peripheral blood. CDR3 DNA: TGCGCCAGCAGCCAAGTTTATAGGACACGGAGCTCCTACGAGCAGTACTTC. The encoded protein is CASSQVYRTRSSYEQYF.